Each of the 15 T cell receptor beta chains below was sequenced from the same sample in a study of CD8 T cell repertoires and HIV-1 epitope variants (TCRdb year 2020). Their specific antigens are unknown. The library was produced with the immunoSEQ multiplex PCR assay. Entries here come from immuneACCESS through TCRdb and include only in-frame sequences with V and J called. Some clones fail to appear in such tables; in the studies checked, an unresolved V gene covers under half of the shortfall, and the cause of the remainder is unknown. The table for this sample lists 4,500 to 7,000 clones; over 60% of them were counted only once. The top ten hold less than 45% of the sample. The specimen was cultured CD8+ T cells derived from PBMCs. These receptors all stem from a male donor with HIV.

The rearrangement joins TRBV2 to TRBJ2-1; D possibly corresponds to TRBD2 (5 bases). CDR1 SNHLY and CDR2 FYNNEI come from the germline V gene. This CDR3 has 15 residues. Trimming removed 5 bases from V and 0 bases from J, with 11 bases in between. CDR3 protein: CASSHSVSSYNEQFF. DNA for the CDR3: TGTGCCAGCAGTCATAGCGTCAGCTCCTACAATGAGCAGTTCTTC. The whole variable domain, filled in from reference TRBV2 and TRBJ2-1, reads EPEVTQTPSHQVTQMGQEVILRCVPISNHLYFYWYRQILGQKVEFLVSFYNNEISEKSEIFDDQFSVERPDGSNFTLKIRSTKLEDSAMYFCASSHSVSSYNEQFFGPGTRLTVL.

This clone was detected only a few times. The rearrangement uses TRBV18 and TRBJ1-5, with 11 nucleotides matching TRBD1. V shed 6 bases, J shed 6 bases, and the junction held 7 bases outside the gene matches. Germline CDR1 KGHSH, CDR2 LQKENI. The CDR3 length is 15 residues. This CDR3 reads CASSRGQGEGQPQHF. The CDR3 DNA follows: TGTGCCAGCTCCCGGGGACAGGGGGAAGGTCAGCCCCAGCATTTT.

This sequence joins TRBV4-3 and TRBJ2-1; TRBD2 matches 8 bases. Germline V lookup: CDR1 LGHNA, CDR2 YSLEER. This CDR3 is 16 amino acids long. The V gene end was trimmed by 0 bases and the J gene end by 6 bases; junction bases not matched to a gene: 7. The CDR3 bases are TGCGCCAGCAGCCAAGACCCAGCGGGGGCCTCCAATGAGCAGTTCTTC. This codes for CASSQDPAGASNEQFF.

The chain is built from TRBV28 and TRBJ2-3; D gene unclear. V lost 3 bases, J lost 0 bases, and 13 bases lay in between. The CDR3 runs to 16 residues. Germline CDR1 reads MDHEN; CDR2 reads SYDVKM. The CDR3 nucleotides read TGTGCCAGCAGTTTTCGGAGTGTCGCGAGCACAGATACGCAGTATTTT. The encoded protein is CASSFRSVASTDTQYF.

J is TRBJ2-7 and V is TRBV7-2; a possible D gene is TRBD1 (6 bases). The germline V gene encodes CDR1 SGHTA and CDR2 FQGNSA. The ends were cut back, 5 bases at V and 6 bases at J, with 20 bases in the middle. The CDR3 is 15 amino acids. As DNA, the CDR3 is TGTGCCAGCAGCATAACCGCCGGGACAAATGTCGAGCAGTACTTC. It yields the protein CASSITAGTNVEQYF.

The rearrangement links TRBV11-2 to TRBJ2-7, with TRBD1 matching 10 bases. Germline CDR1 and CDR2: SGHAT and FQNNGV. The CDR3 extends over 14 amino acids. V was pared by 3 bases and J by 3 bases, with 2 bases of the junction left unmatched. CDR3 sequence: CASSFGQGGYEQYF. In nucleotides, the CDR3 is TGTGCCAGCAGCTTCGGACAGGGGGGCTACGAGCAGTACTTC.

The rearrangement joins TRBV28 to TRBJ2-2; 9 nucleotides align to TRBD2. Germline lookup yields CDR1 MDHEN and CDR2 SYDVKM. The ends lost 7 bases at V and 7 bases at J; junction bases unmatched: 13. This CDR3 has 16 residues. CDR3 DNA sequence: TGTGCCAGCAACTCAGGGTCGCGGGAGGGCGGCGGGGAGCTGTTTTTT. Residues: CASNSGSREGGGELFF.

The chain uses TRBV19 and TRBJ2-1; the match to TRBD1 covers 8 bases. The CDR3 spans 13 residues. The V segment lost 3 bases and the J segment 9 bases; nucleotides outside the gene matches: 4. Germline V gene sequence: CDR1 LNHDA, CDR2 SQIVND (reference sequence). In DNA, the CDR3 is TGTGCCAGTAGTATCTCAGGGGGCGTTGAGCAGTTCTTC. It codes for CASSISGGVEQFF.

The V gene is TRBV6-5, the J gene TRBJ1-1, with TRBD1 as a possible D gene (6 bases). Germline V gives CDR1 MNHEY, CDR2 SVGAGI. V dropped 5 bases and J dropped 8 bases, with 18 bases sitting between them. This CDR3 region has 14 residues. The CDR3 DNA follows: TGTGCCAGCAGTAGAGCCCGGACAGATTGGGAAGCTTTCTTT. Its translation: CASSRARTDWEAFF.

The V call is TRBV5-1, the J call TRBJ2-2; 10 bases map to TRBD1. This CDR3 region has 15 residues. The V and J ends lost 2 bases and 3 bases, in that order; junction bases with no gene match: 1. Germline V gene data show CDR1 as SGHRS and CDR2 as YFSETQ. For the CDR3, the DNA is TGCGCCAGCAGCTTAGGGACAGGGGACACCGGGGAGCTGTTTTTT. Encoded protein: CASSLGTGDTGELFF.

Details on this clone: The sample contains more than one DNA sequence encoding this CDR3. The gene calls are TRBV30 and TRBJ1-5; D ambiguous. This CDR3 contains 13 residues. Germline assignment: CDR1 GTSNPN and CDR2 SVGIG (reference sequence). Trimming took off 0 bases at V and 7 bases at J, with 10 bases between the two ends. The CDR3 DNA sequence: TGTGCCTGGAGTGTGCGCGGGCTACAGCCCCAGCATTTT. Translation: CAWSVRGLQPQHF.

The chain combines TRBV6-8 with TRBJ2-1; 14 bases match TRBD2. This CDR3 is built from 18 residues. With 6 bases clipped from V and 7 bases from J, the junction kept 14 bases outside the gene matches. Germline CDR1 MNHGY, CDR2 SAAAGT. The CDR3 coding sequence is TGTGCCAGCAGAGGACTAGCGGGAGGCCACAAGGCGGGGAATGAGCAGTTCTTC. Translating gives CASRGLAGGHKAGNEQFF.

The rearrangement links TRBV28 to TRBJ1-1; no definite D call. Trimming shortened V by 6 bases and J by 0 bases, and 17 bases separated the two germline ends. Germline CDR1 reads MDHEN; CDR2 reads SYDVKM. This CDR3 contains 16 residues. The CDR3 DNA reads as TGTGCCAGCAGGACTTTATATGGCAGGCTGAACACTGAAGCTTTCTTT. It yields the protein CASRTLYGRLNTEAFF.

This chain uses TRBV5-4 with TRBJ1-2, with 9 bases that match TRBD1. Germline lookup yields CDR1 SGHNT and CDR2 YYREEE (reference sequence). J lost 6 bases, V lost 2 bases, and 2 bases had no gene match. CDR3 length: 13 amino acids. CDR3 DNA sequence: TGTGCCAGCAGCTTTAGGACAGGGGATGGCTACACCTTC. Its protein is CASSFRTGDGYTF.

The chain carries TRBV5-6 and TRBJ1-2; 7 nucleotides align to TRBD1. Trimming at V came to 0 bases and at J to 8 bases, leaving 7 bases not matched to a gene. Germline CDR1 is SGHDT and CDR2 is YYEEEE. The CDR3 covers 14 residues. As DNA, the CDR3 is TGTGCCAGCAGCTTGGGGGACAGCGTTTGGGGCTACACCTTC. Translating gives CASSLGDSVWGYTF.